This is a list of T cell receptor beta chains from one sample in a study of beta chain features in type 1 diabetes. Using immunoSEQ multiplex PCR, the repertoire was profiled, and TCRdb retains in-frame clones only, with some absent. Among hundreds of thousands of clones listed, about 15% were seen once. Sequenced input: central memory CD4+ T cells from blood. These receptors were collected from a man younger than 40 in good health. CDR3s include the opening cysteine and the closing phenylalanine or tryptophan. Clone size appears in some rows only: once, few, many, or a class for an expanded clone.

17,TRBV28,TRBJ2-1,many,CASSSPPGRGGRDEQFF
16,TRBV4-1,TRBJ1-2,-,CASSHRQGAEPARLTF
14,TRBV2,TRBJ2-5,few,CASSEGTSWETQYF
10,TRBV19,TRBJ1-1,-,CASKSTEAFF
13,TRBV27,TRBJ2-7,few,CASMGQGRYEQYF
15,TRBV6-5,TRBJ1-4,few,CASSYSSVLNEKLFF
14,TRBV4-3,TRBJ2-2,few,CASSQGSVTGELFF
14,TRBV5-1,TRBJ1-1,-,CASSRMEGIPEAFF
12,TRBV7-7,TRBJ2-5,-,CASSRHPATQYF
13,TRBV29-1,TRBJ1-2,-,CSVGQGANYGYTF
14,TRBV19,TRBJ1-4,few,CASSINPSGEKLFF
11,TRBV2,TRBJ2-3,many,CASTVSDTQYF
12,TRBV6-1,TRBJ1-1,few,CASIRSGTEAFF
14,TRBV2,TRBJ2-3,-,CASRQGRGTDTQYF
14,TRBV5-1,TRBJ1-5,few,CASSYGQGDQPQHF
16,TRBV7-8,TRBJ2-1,few,CASSPRRPSSYNEQFF
15,TRBV19,TRBJ1-4,many,CASSAGGGLREKLFF
15,TRBV12-5,TRBJ2-3,many,CASGSSPDYTDTQYF
13,TRBV27,TRBJ1-2,-,CASSRDRSYGYTF
15,TRBV5-5,TRBJ2-5,-,CASSSPSGRGETQYF
12,TRBV28,TRBJ1-5,-,CASSSRFEPQHF
13,TRBV5-1,TRBJ2-1,few,CASSPPPANEQFF
15,TRBV5-1,TRBJ1-2,-,CASSLGAVANYGYTF
15,TRBV11-3,TRBJ2-1,few,CASSTSGRADNEQFF
16,TRBV30,TRBJ2-3,few,CAWSAPREVRTDTQYF
15,TRBV10-3,TRBJ2-7,few,CAISEKGGGGYEQYF
13,TRBV29-1,TRBJ1-1,-,CSVVGQGHTEAFF
15,TRBV11-2,TRBJ1-4,many,CASSLSSFGNEKLFF
13,TRBV5-1,TRBJ1-5,few,CASSRTGDQPQHF
12,TRBV7-2,TRBJ2-7,-,CASSSNSYEQYF
14,TRBV14,TRBJ1-5,few,CASSQLGVGQPQHF
14,TRBV2,TRBJ1-2,few,CASSDPQGKGKGPF
15,TRBV4-2,TRBJ1-2,-,CASSQDAGGNYGYTF